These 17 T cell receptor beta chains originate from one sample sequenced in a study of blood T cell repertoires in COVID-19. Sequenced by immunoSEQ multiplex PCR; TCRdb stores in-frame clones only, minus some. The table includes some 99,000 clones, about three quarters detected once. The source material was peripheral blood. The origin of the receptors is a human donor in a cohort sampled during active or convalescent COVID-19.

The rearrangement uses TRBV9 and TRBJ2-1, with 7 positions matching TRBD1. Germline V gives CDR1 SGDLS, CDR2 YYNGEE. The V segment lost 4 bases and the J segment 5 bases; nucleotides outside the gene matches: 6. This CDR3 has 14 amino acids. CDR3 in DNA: TGTGCCAGCAGCATAGCCGGGACAGACAATGAGCAGTTCTTC. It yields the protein CASSIAGTDNEQFF.

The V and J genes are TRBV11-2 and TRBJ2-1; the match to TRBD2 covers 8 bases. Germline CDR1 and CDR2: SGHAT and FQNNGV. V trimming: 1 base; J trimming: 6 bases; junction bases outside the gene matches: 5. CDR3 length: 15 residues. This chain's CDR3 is CASSLVAGFFNEQFF. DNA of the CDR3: TGTGCCAGCAGCTTAGTAGCGGGATTTTTCAATGAGCAGTTCTTC.

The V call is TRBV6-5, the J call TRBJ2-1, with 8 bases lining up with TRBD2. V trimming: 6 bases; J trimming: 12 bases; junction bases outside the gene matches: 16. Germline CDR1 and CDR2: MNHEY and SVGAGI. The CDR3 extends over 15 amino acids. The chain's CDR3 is CASRARGDPGRGQFF. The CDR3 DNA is TGTGCCAGCAGGGCGCGGGGGGACCCCGGAAGGGGGCAGTTCTTC.

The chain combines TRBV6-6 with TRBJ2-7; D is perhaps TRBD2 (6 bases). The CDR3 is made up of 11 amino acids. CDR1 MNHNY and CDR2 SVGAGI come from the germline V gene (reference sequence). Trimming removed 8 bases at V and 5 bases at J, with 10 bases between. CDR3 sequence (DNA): TGTGCCAGCGGAGCGGGCCACGAGCAGTACTTC. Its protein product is CASGAGHEQYF.

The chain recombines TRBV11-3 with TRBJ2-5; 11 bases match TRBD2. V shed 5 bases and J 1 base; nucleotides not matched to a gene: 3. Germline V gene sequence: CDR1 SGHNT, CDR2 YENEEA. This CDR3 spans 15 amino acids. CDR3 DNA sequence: TGTGCCAGCAGCGTTAGCGGGGGGGGCCAAGAGACCCAGTACTTC. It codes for CASSVSGGGQETQYF.

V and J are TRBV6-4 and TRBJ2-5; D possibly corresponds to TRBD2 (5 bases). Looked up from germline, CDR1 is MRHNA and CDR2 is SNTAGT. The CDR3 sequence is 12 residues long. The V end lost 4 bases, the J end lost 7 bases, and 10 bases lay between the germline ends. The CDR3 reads CASSGGRGTQYF. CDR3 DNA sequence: TGTGCCAGCAGTGGGGGTCGGGGGACCCAGTACTTC.

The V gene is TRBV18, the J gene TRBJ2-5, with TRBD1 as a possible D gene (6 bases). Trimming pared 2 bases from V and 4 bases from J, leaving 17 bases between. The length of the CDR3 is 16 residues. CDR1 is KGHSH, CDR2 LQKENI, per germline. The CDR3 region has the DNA TGTGCCAGCTCACCAACCCAGGGGATTGATGGAGAGACCCAGTACTTC. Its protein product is CASSPTQGIDGETQYF.

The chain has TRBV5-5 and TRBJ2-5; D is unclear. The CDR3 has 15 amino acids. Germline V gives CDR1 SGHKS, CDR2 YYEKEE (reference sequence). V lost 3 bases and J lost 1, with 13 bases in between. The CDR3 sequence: CASSSREPLQETQYF. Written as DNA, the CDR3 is TGTGCCAGCAGCTCCCGAGAACCACTCCAAGAGACCCAGTACTTC.

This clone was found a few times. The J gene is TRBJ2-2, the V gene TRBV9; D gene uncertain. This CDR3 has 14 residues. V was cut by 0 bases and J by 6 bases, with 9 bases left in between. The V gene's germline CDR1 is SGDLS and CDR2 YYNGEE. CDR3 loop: CASSVVGEAGELFF. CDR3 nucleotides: TGTGCCAGCAGCGTAGTTGGCGAGGCCGGGGAGCTGTTTTTT.

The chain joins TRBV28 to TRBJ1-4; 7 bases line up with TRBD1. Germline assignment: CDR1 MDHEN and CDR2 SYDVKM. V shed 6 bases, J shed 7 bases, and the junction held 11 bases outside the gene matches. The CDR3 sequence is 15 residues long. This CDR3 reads CASRYAGGRSEKLFF. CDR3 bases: TGTGCCAGCAGGTACGCAGGGGGACGGAGTGAAAAACTGTTTTTT.

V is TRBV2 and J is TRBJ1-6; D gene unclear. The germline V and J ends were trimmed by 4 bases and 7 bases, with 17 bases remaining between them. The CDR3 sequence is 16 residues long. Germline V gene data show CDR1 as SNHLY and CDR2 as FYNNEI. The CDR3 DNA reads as TGTGCCAGCAGTGCGAACCCGGGTAGTGGGAATTCACCCCTCCACTTT. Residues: CASSANPGSGNSPLHF.

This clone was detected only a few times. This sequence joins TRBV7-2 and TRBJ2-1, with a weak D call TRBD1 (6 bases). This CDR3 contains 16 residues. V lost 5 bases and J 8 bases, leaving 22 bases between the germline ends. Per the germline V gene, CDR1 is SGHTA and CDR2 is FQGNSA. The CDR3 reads CASSGARDTAAHEQFF. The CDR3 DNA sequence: TGTGCCAGCAGCGGAGCACGGGACACCGCCGCCCATGAGCAGTTCTTC.

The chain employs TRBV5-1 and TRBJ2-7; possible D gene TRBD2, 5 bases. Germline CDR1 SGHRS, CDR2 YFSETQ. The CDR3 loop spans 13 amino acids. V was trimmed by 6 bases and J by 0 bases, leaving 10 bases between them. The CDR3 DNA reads TGCGCCAGCAAATCGGGATCCTCCTACGAGCAGTACTTC. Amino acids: CASKSGSSYEQYF.

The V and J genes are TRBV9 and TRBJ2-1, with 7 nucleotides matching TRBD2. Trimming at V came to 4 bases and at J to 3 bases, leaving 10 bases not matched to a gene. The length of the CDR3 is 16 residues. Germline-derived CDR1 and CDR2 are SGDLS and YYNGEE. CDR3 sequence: CASSPGGTTNYNEQFF. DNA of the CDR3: TGTGCCAGCAGCCCGGGGGGAACTACAAACTACAATGAGCAGTTCTTC.

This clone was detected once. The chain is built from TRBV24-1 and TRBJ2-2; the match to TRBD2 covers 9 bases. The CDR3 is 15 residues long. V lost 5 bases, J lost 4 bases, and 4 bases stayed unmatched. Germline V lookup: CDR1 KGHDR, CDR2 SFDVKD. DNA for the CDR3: TGTGCCACCAGTGGGCGAGCGGGGGGCACCGGGGAGCTGTTTTTT. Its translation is CATSGRAGGTGELFF.

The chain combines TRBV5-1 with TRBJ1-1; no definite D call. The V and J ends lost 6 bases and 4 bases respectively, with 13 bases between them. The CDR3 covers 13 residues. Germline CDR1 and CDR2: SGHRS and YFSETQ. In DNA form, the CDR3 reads TGCGCCAGCACCCCCGCGGTCGGCACTGAAGCTTTCTTT. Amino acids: CASTPAVGTEAFF.

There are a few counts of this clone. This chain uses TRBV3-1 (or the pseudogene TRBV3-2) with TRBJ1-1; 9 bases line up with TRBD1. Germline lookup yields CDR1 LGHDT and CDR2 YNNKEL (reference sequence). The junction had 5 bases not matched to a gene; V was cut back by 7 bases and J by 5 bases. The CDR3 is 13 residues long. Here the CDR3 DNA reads TGTGCCAGCAACCCACAGGGGGCTACTGAAGCTTTCTTT. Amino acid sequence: CASNPQGATEAFF.